This T cell receptor beta chain emerged from a study of T cell responses to AZD1222 COVID-19 vaccine. Study findings and constraints: Seropositive at baseline were only 5 to 7 AZD1222 recipients.

This table comes from immunoSEQ multiplex PCR, and its TCRdb copy is limited to in-frame clones, with some not included. The sample lists about 67,000 clones, around 80% seen once, with 21% in the top ten. V was clipped by 8 bases and J by 0 bases, with 7 bases between them. The CDR3 contains 12 residues. Germline loops: CDR1 SGHTA, CDR2 FQGTGA. This clone is medium-sized within its sample. The antigen remains unidentified. The source material was peripheral blood, sampled on day 0 of AZD1222 vaccination. The TCR sequence derives from an adult in good health. The V gene is TRBV7-3, the J gene TRBJ1-1; D is unresolved. This CDR3 reads CASPRVNTEAFF. Here the CDR3 DNA reads TGTGCCAGCCCCCGAGTGAACACTGAAGCTTTCTTT.